This T cell receptor (beta chain) appears in the sequencing data of a study of cytomegalovirus exposure and HLA in healthy donors. Study background: In a previous analysis, some 120 million unique TCR beta sequences were found from some 180 million T cells. Study-wide results and limits: In a later analysis, across HLA loci, associated TCR counts were highest for DRB1, lowest for HLA-C. In a later analysis, a missense DCLRE1C variant was linked to TCR beta V- and J-gene trimming. Altogether, about 160 TCR beta chains were recorded as cytomegalovirus-associated.

A word on this clone: Its antigen is unidentified.

PCR primers comprised 60 Vbeta and 13 Jbeta primers. Repertoires were generated with immunoSEQ multiplex PCR, while TCRdb's copy carries only in-frame clones and drops some. The sample totals some 72,000 clones. The CDR3 spans 16 residues. Germline CDR1 LNHDA, CDR2 SQIVND (reference sequence). Unmatched junction bases numbered 7, after V lost 5 bases and J lost 0 bases. The sequence was collected from a man aged 40-55 years in good health and CMV-seronegative. The specimen sequenced was PBMCs. The V gene is TRBV19, the J gene TRBJ2-1; 7 bases match TRBD2. The CDR3 nucleotides read TGTGCCAGTAGTCGAGGCTCTAGCGGCTCCTACAATGAGCAGTTCTTC. Its translation: CASSRGSSGSYNEQFF.